Each of the 4 T cell receptor beta chains below was sequenced from the same sample in a study of CD8+CD57+ T cells in acquired aplastic anemia (dated by TCRdb to 2016 to 2019). For sequencing, an Illumina HiSeq 2000 was employed. Profiling of TCR beta VDJ combinations and CDR3 sequences used genomic DNA as the template. The public sequencing data were trimmed at Q25 with fastp and processed into clonotypes with MiXCR by TCRdb, which kept only in-frame beta chains. Duplicate CDR3 protein sequences are folded into a single record with the most common DNA and genes. For this sample there are 400,000 to 450,000 distinct CDR3 sequences; 65% to 80% appear just once. The ten largest account for approximately 3.8% of the sample. The material sequenced was sorted CD4+, CD8+, or CD8+CD57+ T cells (not recorded which) from PBMCs. All receptors come from a human donor in good health, serving as a control.

This clonotype appeared many times. The rearrangement uses TRBV7-2 and TRBJ1-2; D gene uncertain. Germline V gene sequence: CDR1 SGHTA, CDR2 FQGNSA. The CDR3 length is 14 residues. V lost 5 bases to trimming and J lost 0 bases, with 10 bases between them. The CDR3 DNA reads TGTGCCAGCAGCCGAGACACAGCTAACTATGGCTACACCTTC. It is translated as CASSRDTANYGYTF. Using reference TRBV7-2 and TRBJ1-2 for the parts outside the CDR3, the full variable domain is GAGVSQSPSNKVTEKGKDVELRCDPISGHTALYWYRQSLGQGLEFLIYFQGNSAPDKSGLPSDRFSAERTGGSVSTLTIQRTQQEDSAVYLCASSRDTANYGYTFGSGTRLTVV.

This clonotype was observed at least ten times. The gene calls are TRBV4-3 and TRBJ2-5; 10 bases fit TRBD2. Germline values: CDR1 LGHNA, CDR2 YSLEER. Trimming removed 1 base from V and 4 bases from J; junction bases left unmatched: 6. The CDR3 runs 16 residues. CDR3 sequence: CASSQGLAGHPETQYF. The DNA of the CDR3 is TGCGCCAGCAGCCAAGGACTAGCGGGCCACCCAGAGACCCAGTACTTC.

As regards this clonotype: Just one base apart from a much larger clone, this may be a read error. No conserved phenylalanine or tryptophan ends this CDR3, so it is likely a read error. The genes are TRBV7-9 and TRBJ2-2; D is unresolved. The CDR3 has 14 residues. Germline V gene lookup returns CDR1 SEHNR and CDR2 FQNEAQ (reference sequence). Between the trimmed V and J ends, which lost 2 bases and 7 bases, there was a span of 11 bases. As DNA, the CDR3 is TGTGCCAGCAGCTTAAATGCCGCGTTCGGGGAGCTGTTTCTT. The encoded protein is CASSLNAAFGELFL.

The rearrangement joins TRBV7-2 to TRBJ2-6; a possible D gene is TRBD2 (5 bases). CDR1 is SGHTA, CDR2 FQGNSA, per germline. V dropped 5 bases and J dropped 19 bases, with 24 bases sitting between them. The length of the CDR3 is 14 residues. CDR3 nucleotides: TGTGCCAGCAGCCCCGCGGGTTCACCCCACCACCTTACTTTC. Encoded protein: CASSPAGSPHHLTF. The full variable domain, completed using reference TRBV7-2 and TRBJ2-6, is GAGVSQSPSNKVTEKGKDVELRCDPISGHTALYWYRQSLGQGLEFLIYFQGNSAPDKSGLPSDRFSAERTGGSVSTLTIQRTQQEDSAVYLCASSPAGSPHHLTFGAGSRLTVL.